A selection of T cell receptor beta chains follows, all from one sample in a study of blood T cell repertoires in COVID-19. Assay: immunoSEQ multiplex PCR; the TCRdb copy retains only in-frame clones and omits some. This sample has fewer than 250,000 clones, with approximately 80% found just once. Sequenced sample: peripheral blood. The receptors shown here come from a woman of 80 years or more with acute or convalescent COVID-19. CDR3s leave out the opening cysteine and the closing phenylalanine or tryptophan. The order of the fields is J gene, V gene, CDR3 protein.

>TRBJ2-5|TRBV15
ATSRDAGAETQY
>TRBJ2-5|TRBV3-1/TRBV3-2
ASSQSRGRNQGETQY
>TRBJ2-3|TRBV5-4
ASSPRGGRFSDTQY
>TRBJ2-2|TRBV4-2
ASSQGRTSGVTGELF
>TRBJ2-2|TRBV10-1
ASSENSGKTNTGELF
>TRBJ1-3|TRBV18
ASSPGGSSGNTIY
>TRBJ1-2|TRBV29-1
SVVRWQGVGGYT
>TRBJ1-3|TRBV5-4
ASSFFGRGGNTIY
>TRBJ2-6|TRBV4-2
ASSQQNRELSSGANVLT
>TRBJ1-2|TRBV5-1
ASSQGTGVNYGYT
>TRBJ2-7|TRBV28
ASRPGGPSYEQY
>TRBJ2-7|TRBV5-6
ASSFWGPYEQY
>TRBJ2-7|TRBV28
ASSQTRYEQY
>TRBJ2-1|TRBV15
ATSILAGVYNEQF
>TRBJ1-4|TRBV30
AWSRRTTAATNEKLF
>TRBJ2-3|TRBV29-1
SVVTWDTQY
>TRBJ1-2|TRBV12-5
ASGFTGVEGYT